These 3 T cell receptor beta chains originate from one sample sequenced in a study of graft-versus-host responses after intestinal transplantation. Clones were sequenced by immunoSEQ multiplex PCR, and TCRdb holds only the in-frame ones, with some missing. Of 24,000 or so clones listed, approximately 87% are singletons. The starting material was PBMCs, obtained approximately 28 days after intestinal transplant. These TCRs come from a human patient who received an intestinal transplant, so some T cells may come from the graft donor.

This chain uses TRBV13 with TRBJ2-5; D gene uncertain. Germline CDR1 reads PRHDT; CDR2 reads FYEKMQ (reference sequence). V was shortened by 4 bases and J by 9 bases, with 12 bases between the two germline ends. The CDR3 spans 12 residues. In DNA, the CDR3 is TGTGCCAGCAGCTCTCGGATCCCACCCCAGTACTTC. Translation gives CASSSRIPPQYF. Supplemented by reference TRBV13 and TRBJ2-5, the full variable domain reads AAGVIQSPRHLIKEKRETATLKCYPIPRHDTVYWYQQGPGQDPQFLISFYEKMQSDKGSIPDRFSAQQFSDYHSELNMSSLELGDSALYFCASSSRIPPQYFGPGTRLLVL.

The chain links TRBV6-6 to TRBJ1-1; D may be TRBD1 (5 bases). Germline CDR1 and CDR2: MNHNY and SVGAGI (reference sequence). V lost 7 bases to trimming and J lost 4 bases, with 19 bases between them. The CDR3 is 15 amino acids. The CDR3, as DNA: TGTGCCAGCACCCGGGGGGGTATGGACGGCACTGAAGCTTTCTTT. Translating gives CASTRGGMDGTEAFF.

V usage is TRBV14 and J usage is TRBJ2-7, with D tentatively TRBD1 (5 bases). The CDR3 totals 12 residues. The germline V and J ends were trimmed by 4 bases and 4 bases, with 8 bases remaining between them. Germline-derived CDR1 and CDR2 are SGHDN and FVKESK. The CDR3, as DNA: TGTGCCAGCAGCCCGACAGTTTACGAGCAGTACTTC. It codes for CASSPTVYEQYF.